The 24 T cell receptor beta chains reported below all come from one sample, sequenced in a study of a mutant IDH1 vaccine in newly diagnosed glioma. Described time point: baseline, week 1 (first vaccination visit). Treatment defined: pre-vaccination baseline after standard-of-care therapy. Profiled with immunoSEQ multiplex PCR; TCRdb holds only in-frame clones, not every one. The table shows tens of thousands of clones, with roughly 78% occurring only once. The specimen comprised PBMCs, sampled from a glioma patient treated with radiotherapy, temozolomide or both. These receptors originate from a man between 50 and 59 years old with glioma.

V is TRBV7-9 and J is TRBJ2-1; D unresolved. The CDR3 length is 10 residues. CDR1 is SEHNR, CDR2 FQNEAQ, per germline (reference sequence). V lost 1 base to trimming and J lost 11 bases, with 3 bases between them. CDR3 in amino acids: CASSLVQQFF. As DNA, the CDR3 is TGTGCCAGCAGCTTAGTTCAGCAGTTCTTC.

The chain carries TRBV5-4 and TRBJ2-2, with a possible D match to TRBD2 (6 bases). CDR3 length: 15 residues. Germline V gene data show CDR1 as SGHNT and CDR2 as YYREEE (reference sequence). Trimming removed 0 bases from V and 3 bases from J, with 9 bases in between. CDR3 amino acids: CASSLAPGDTGELFF. The CDR3 bases are TGTGCCAGCAGCTTGGCGCCGGGGGACACCGGGGAGCTGTTTTTT.

This sequence joins TRBV20-1 and TRBJ1-1; D unclear. The germline V gene encodes CDR1 DFQATT and CDR2 SNEGSKA (reference sequence). The CDR3 contains 11 residues. V was clipped by 3 bases and J by 8 bases, with 10 bases between them. The CDR3 spells CSARPRLEAFF. The CDR3 nucleotides read TGCAGTGCTAGGCCTAGGTTAGAAGCTTTCTTT.

By proportion, this clone is medium-sized. This sequence joins TRBV27 and TRBJ1-2; a possible D gene is TRBD1 (6 bases). Germline V gene data show CDR1 as MNHEY and CDR2 as SMNVEV (reference sequence). The CDR3 spans 13 residues. V was shortened by 3 bases and J by 6 bases, with 11 bases between the two germline ends. This CDR3 is CASSFVAGDGYTF. The CDR3 DNA follows: TGTGCCAGCAGTTTTGTGGCAGGGGATGGCTACACCTTC.

About this clone: The junction shows a germline mismatch at one end, possibly a read error. This chain joins TRBV29-1 and TRBJ1-2, with TRBD1 matching 7 bases. Germline V gene sequence: CDR1 SQVTM, CDR2 ANQGSEA. This CDR3 contains 12 residues. CDR3 region: CSVLQGDYSYTF. The CDR3 coding sequence is TGCAGCGTTTTGCAGGGGGACTATAGCTACACCTTC.

This clone was seen a single time. The chain carries TRBV30 and TRBJ2-3; TRBD1 agrees at 7 bases. This CDR3 region has 16 residues. V was pared by 3 bases and J by 7 bases, with 16 bases of the junction left unmatched. The germline V gene has CDR1 GTSNPN and CDR2 SVGIG (reference sequence). The CDR3 spells CAWRANRGRSWYTQYF. CDR3 nucleotide sequence: TGTGCCTGGAGAGCCAACAGGGGCAGGAGTTGGTATACGCAGTATTTT.

The V and J genes are TRBV6-5 and TRBJ2-5; possible D gene TRBD2, 6 bases. Trimming pared 2 bases from V and 3 bases from J, leaving 10 bases between. This CDR3 has 14 residues. In germline, CDR1 is MNHEY, CDR2 SVGAGI. Written as DNA, the CDR3 is TGTGCCAGCAGTTACGTGTCTAGCGAAGAGACCCAGTACTTC. It specifies CASSYVSSEETQYF.

The chain has TRBV2 and TRBJ2-1, with 11 bases aligning to TRBD2. The CDR3 totals 15 residues. Trimming cost V 6 bases and J 7 bases; bases outside gene matches: 8. In germline, CDR1 is SNHLY, CDR2 FYNNEI. As DNA, the CDR3 is TGTGCCAGCAGCATAGCGGGGGGGGCGGGGAATGAGCAGTTCTTC. It is translated as CASSIAGGAGNEQFF.

This clone has only a few counts. Different DNA sequences within this sample yield the same CDR3. The chain recombines TRBV28 with TRBJ2-3; D ambiguous. V was clipped by 8 bases and J by 1 base, with 13 bases between them. The CDR3 is made up of 14 amino acids. Germline V gene data show CDR1 as MDHEN and CDR2 as SYDVKM. The CDR3 is CASSLGGGTDTQYF. The CDR3 DNA follows: TGTGCCAGCTCCCTGGGCGGTGGCACAGATACGCAGTATTTT.

The genes are TRBV7-9 and TRBJ2-5, with D unclear. Trimming removed 5 bases at V and 3 bases at J, with 16 bases between. The CDR3 consists of 15 residues. Germline CDR1 is SEHNR and CDR2 is FQNEAQ (reference sequence). The CDR3 coding sequence is TGTGCCAGCAGCCCCCGGCAAGTAGGTAAAGAGACCCAGTACTTC. As protein: CASSPRQVGKETQYF. The variable domain in full, completed from reference TRBV7-9 and TRBJ2-5, reads DTGVSQNPRHKITKRGQNVTFRCDPISEHNRLYWYRQTLGQGPEFLTYFQNEAQLEKSRLLSDRFSAERPKGSFSTLEIQRTEQGDSAMYLCASSPRQVGKETQYFGPGTRLLVL.

CDR3 bases: TGTGCCAGCAGTGACTCTAGCGGTGCGTGGGGCTACACCTTC. It codes for CASSDSSGAWGYTF. The chain is built from TRBV6-4 and TRBJ1-2; no clear D gene. Germline CDR1 and CDR2: MRHNA and SNTAGT. The CDR3 loop spans 14 amino acids. V lost 0 bases and J 8 bases, leaving 13 bases between the germline ends.

This clone was counted a few times. The chain carries TRBV6-5 and TRBJ1-2; D remains unclear. The length of the CDR3 is 13 residues. The V gene lost 1 base and the J gene lost 6 bases, with 9 bases spanning the gap. Germline lookup yields CDR1 MNHEY and CDR2 SVGAGI. CDR3 region: CASSYLTRDGYTF. The CDR3 nucleotides are TGTGCCAGCAGTTACTTGACTCGAGATGGCTACACCTTC.

V usage is TRBV19 and J usage is TRBJ2-7; possibly TRBD1 or TRBD2 for D (5 bases each). This CDR3 contains 14 residues. CDR1 is LNHDA, CDR2 SQIVND, per germline (reference sequence). Trimming removed 4 bases from V and 0 bases from J, with 10 bases in between. In nucleotides, the CDR3 is TGTGCCAGTAGTACGGGACGGGACTCCTACGAGCAGTACTTC. Translation: CASSTGRDSYEQYF.

The chain combines TRBV6-4 with TRBJ1-2; weak D call: TRBD1 (6 bases). V was cut by 6 bases and J by 9 bases, with 11 bases left in between. Germline CDR1 reads MRHNA; CDR2 reads SNTAGT. The length of the CDR3 is 11 residues. Here the CDR3 DNA reads TGTGCCAGCAGCGGGGGGGGCAGCTACACCTTC. Amino acids: CASSGGGSYTF.

The genes are TRBV2 and TRBJ1-5; D remains unclear. Deletions cut 3 bases from V and 4 bases from J, with 7 bases between. Germline loops: CDR1 SNHLY, CDR2 FYNNEI. The CDR3 has 13 residues. CDR3 DNA: TGTGCCAGCAGTGATACCCGGAATCAGCCCCAGCATTTT. Its protein product is CASSDTRNQPQHF.

The rearrangement joins TRBV29-1 to TRBJ1-5; 9 bases are a match to TRBD1. V gave up 5 bases and J gave up 3 bases; unmatched junction bases: 2. Germline V lookup: CDR1 SQVTM, CDR2 ANQGSEA. The CDR3 contains 13 residues. CDR3 coding DNA: TGCAGCGTTACAGGGGGCTACAATCAGCCCCAGCATTTT. This encodes CSVTGGYNQPQHF.

V and J are TRBV19 and TRBJ1-1; D is unclear. The CDR3 runs to 11 residues. Per germline, CDR1 LNHDA and CDR2 SQIVND (reference sequence). With 6 bases removed from V and 11 bases from J, the gap between germline ends came to 13 bases. The CDR3 coding sequence is TGTGCCAGTAGCTACAGCCACGCGGCTTTCTTT. Its translation is CASSYSHAAFF.

The chain employs TRBV4-1 and TRBJ1-1; D is unclear. The CDR3 covers 19 residues. Germline V gene sequence: CDR1 MGHRA, CDR2 YSYEKL. V was cut by 1 base and J by 1 base, with 22 bases left in between. The CDR3 loop reads CASSQGSPSNVRQNTEAFF. DNA of the CDR3: TGCGCCAGCAGCCAAGGGTCCCCCTCCAATGTCCGGCAGAACACTGAAGCTTTCTTT.

This clone appeared once. The genes are TRBV2 and TRBJ2-2; no reliable D call. CDR1 SNHLY and CDR2 FYNNEI come from the germline V gene. Trimming shortened V by 4 bases and J by 5 bases, and 14 bases separated the two germline ends. The CDR3 runs 15 residues. The CDR3 sequence is CASSVVYRATGELFF. CDR3 DNA sequence: TGTGCCAGCAGTGTCGTCTACCGAGCGACCGGGGAGCTGTTTTTT.

V usage is TRBV7-8 and J usage is TRBJ1-2; 8 nucleotides match TRBD1. The CDR3 spans 13 residues. V shed 5 bases, J shed 8 bases, and the junction held 7 bases outside the gene matches. Germline assignment: CDR1 SGHVS and CDR2 FQNEAQ. CDR3 sequence: CASSPGQETGYTF. CDR3 coding DNA: TGTGCCAGCAGCCCGGGACAGGAGACAGGCTACACCTTC.

This clone was picked up one time. The chain combines TRBV4-1 with TRBJ2-5, with D tentatively TRBD1 or TRBD2 (6 bases each). The V and J ends lost 1 base and 5 bases respectively, with 14 bases between them. The length of the CDR3 is 15 residues. Looked up from germline, CDR1 is MGHRA and CDR2 is YSYEKL. This CDR3 is CASSQGPRGGETQYF. The CDR3 DNA follows: TGCGCCAGCAGCCAAGGTCCCAGGGGAGGTGAGACCCAGTACTTC.

The V and J genes are TRBV9 and TRBJ2-7; D may correspond to TRBD1 or TRBD2 (5 bases each). CDR1 and CDR2 (germline): SGDLS, YYNGEE. The CDR3 sequence is 14 residues long. Trimming left V 4 bases short and J 4 bases short, with 15 bases between. The CDR3, as DNA: TGTGCCAGCAGCACCGGGGCAAAGGAGTACGAGCAGTACTTC. Translation: CASSTGAKEYEQYF.

The table lists this clone with a count of one. This chain uses TRBV5-4 with TRBJ1-1; TRBD1 matches 9 bases. This CDR3 comprises 15 residues. Trimming cost V 4 bases and J 5 bases; bases outside gene matches: 9. Germline V CDR1 and CDR2: SGHNT, YYREEE (reference sequence). The CDR3 DNA reads as TGTGCCAGCAGCCTTCTACAGGGGGCAGGGACTGAAGCTTTCTTT. Translated, it gives CASSLLQGAGTEAFF. The entire variable domain, with the rest obtained from reference TRBV5-4 and TRBJ1-1, is as follows: ETGVTQSPTHLIKTRGQQVTLRCSSQSGHNTVSWYQQALGQGPQFIFQYYREEENGRGNFPPRFSGLQFPNYSSELNVNALELDDSALYLCASSLLQGAGTEAFFGQGTRLTVV.

V is TRBV7-2 and J is TRBJ1-4; D gene unclear. This CDR3 spans 16 amino acids. The germline gives CDR1 SGHTA, CDR2 FQGNSA. V lost 5 bases to trimming and J lost 3 bases, with 16 bases between them. The CDR3 DNA follows: TGTGCCAGCAGCCCCCCACGCGGGATCCCTAATGAAAAACTGTTTTTT. It encodes CASSPPRGIPNEKLFF. The full variable domain, its missing parts supplied by reference TRBV7-2 and TRBJ1-4, is GAGVSQSPSNKVTEKGKDVELRCDPISGHTALYWYRQSLGQGLEFLIYFQGNSAPDKSGLPSDRFSAERTGGSVSTLTIQRTQQEDSAVYLCASSPPRGIPNEKLFFGSGTQLSVL.